These 21 T cell receptor beta chains share one sample of origin, sequenced in a study of Tregs in tolerant kidney transplant recipients. Assay used: immunoSEQ multiplex PCR; TCRdb lists only in-frame clones, some missing. The sample carries roughly 54,000 clones, approximately 89% recorded once. Mixed chimerism was transient after nonmyeloablative marrow transplants from related graft donors. This material consisted of CD8+ T cells from blood (PBMCs), taken 12 months after the transplant. These receptor sequences come from a human patient who received a combined kidney and bone marrow transplant. Some T cells here may be from the graft donor.

The chain employs TRBV4-1 and TRBJ2-7, with D possibly matching TRBD2 (6 bases). V was pared by 2 bases and J by 7 bases, with 12 bases between. Per germline, CDR1 MGHRA and CDR2 YSYEKL. The CDR3 is 13 amino acids. The CDR3 sequence: CASSQPGVGEQYF. The CDR3 nucleotides are TGCGCCAGCAGCCAACCGGGAGTGGGTGAGCAGTACTTC.

V gene TRBV19 combines with J gene TRBJ2-7; D gene unclear. The CDR3 is made up of 13 amino acids. Trimming removed 3 bases at V and 4 bases at J, with 10 bases between. Germline values: CDR1 LNHDA, CDR2 SQIVND (reference sequence). The CDR3 DNA reads as TGTGCCAGTAGTATTCTTCTGTCGTACGAGCAGTACTTC. It is translated as CASSILLSYEQYF.

This chain joins TRBV5-1 and TRBJ1-4; 8 positions agree with TRBD1. The CDR3 spans 15 residues. CDR1 is SGHRS and CDR2 is YFSETQ in the germline V gene. The V segment lost 2 bases and the J segment 3 bases; nucleotides outside the gene matches: 3. For the CDR3, the DNA is TGCGCCAGCAGCTTCCAGGGGGCCCCTAATGAAAAACTGTTTTTT. This gives the protein CASSFQGAPNEKLFF.

The rearrangement links TRBV11-2 to TRBJ2-7; TRBD1 might be the D (6 bases). The CDR3 is made up of 15 amino acids. The germline V and J ends were trimmed by 2 bases and 5 bases, with 16 bases remaining between them. Germline CDR1 and CDR2: SGHAT and FQNNGV. CDR3 in amino acids: CASSLRLVRGHEQYF. CDR3 nucleotide sequence: TGTGCCAGCAGCTTAAGATTGGTCAGGGGCCACGAGCAGTACTTC.

The rearrangement joins TRBV7-2 to TRBJ2-5; 11 bases fit TRBD2. Germline assignment: CDR1 SGHTA and CDR2 FQGNSA. CDR3 length equals 18 residues. The V gene end was trimmed by 5 bases and the J gene end by 4 bases; junction bases not matched to a gene: 15. The CDR3 protein is CASSRRLLAGELAETQYF. The CDR3 nucleotides read TGTGCCAGCAGCCGCCGATTACTAGCGGGAGAGTTAGCAGAGACCCAGTACTTC.

The chain uses TRBV6-6 and TRBJ1-5; 7 nucleotides line up with TRBD1. The V gene's germline CDR1 is MNHNY and CDR2 SVGAGI (reference sequence). Trimming at V came to 4 bases and at J to 8 bases, leaving 2 bases not matched to a gene. The CDR3 spans 12 residues. The CDR3, as DNA: TGTGCCAGCAGTTCTCAGGGGGAGCCCCAGCATTTT. Encoded protein: CASSSQGEPQHF.

V is TRBV7-9 and J is TRBJ2-3; D gene unclear. Germline V gives CDR1 SEHNR, CDR2 FQNEAQ (reference sequence). V lost 4 bases and J lost 2, with 13 bases in between. The CDR3 is 15 residues long. In nucleotides, the CDR3 is TGTGCCAGCAGCTCCAGGCCGGCAACCACAGATACGCAGTATTTT. Translating it yields CASSSRPATTDTQYF. Together with reference TRBV7-9 and TRBJ2-3, the CDR3 gives the full variable domain: DTGVSQNPRHKITKRGQNVTFRCDPISEHNRLYWYRQTLGQGPEFLTYFQNEAQLEKSRLLSDRFSAERPKGSFSTLEIQRTEQGDSAMYLCASSSRPATTDTQYFGPGTRLTVL.

In its sample, this clone was seen a few times. The chain employs TRBV20-1 and TRBJ2-1, with D maybe TRBD1 (5 bases). The CDR3 has 10 residues. The germline V gene encodes CDR1 DFQATT and CDR2 SNEGSKA (reference sequence). This CDR3 is CIPEGDEQFF. CDR3 coding DNA: TGCATCCCCGAAGGGGATGAGCAGTTCTTC.

V gene TRBV7-3 combines with J gene TRBJ2-1; 10 bases are a match to TRBD2. The CDR3 is 15 residues long. In germline, CDR1 is SGHTA, CDR2 FQGTGA. V shed 1 base and J 8 bases; nucleotides not matched to a gene: 5. The CDR3 spells CASSLIGLAGDEQFF. The DNA of the CDR3 is TGTGCCAGCAGCTTAATAGGGCTAGCGGGAGATGAGCAGTTCTTC.

The V call is TRBV7-5, the J call TRBJ1-2; the table's D call TRBD1 went unverified against the DNA. TRBV7-5 is classified as a pseudogene. This CDR3 has 13 amino acids. Here the CDR3 DNA reads TGTGCCAGCAGCTCCGGACAGGTTAATGGCTACACCTTC. This translates into CASSSGQVNGYTF.

This clone was counted a single time. The sample carries other DNA sequences with the same CDR3. J is TRBJ2-1 and V is TRBV5-4; D gene unclear. The CDR3 extends over 15 amino acids. V dropped 0 bases and J dropped 0 bases, with 7 bases sitting between them. Germline V gene data show CDR1 as SGHNT and CDR2 as YYREEE (reference sequence). Here the CDR3 reads CASSLAAGSYNEQFF. The CDR3, as DNA: TGTGCCAGCAGCTTGGCGGCAGGCTCCTACAATGAGCAGTTCTTC.

The rearrangement joins TRBV10-3 to TRBJ1-1; a possible D gene is TRBD1 (5 bases). This CDR3 is 11 amino acids long. V lost 3 bases to trimming and J lost 7 bases, with 6 bases between them. The germline CDR1 and CDR2 sequences are ENHRY and SYGVKD. CDR3 loop: CAISDRVEAFF. In DNA, the CDR3 is TGTGCCATCAGTGACAGGGTTGAAGCTTTCTTT.

The chain couples TRBV19 to TRBJ2-7; 7 nucleotides match TRBD2. The germline V gene encodes CDR1 LNHDA and CDR2 SQIVND (reference sequence). Trimming removed 2 bases from V and 0 bases from J; junction bases left unmatched: 4. The CDR3 has 15 residues. DNA for the CDR3: TGTGCCAGTAGTATATTCGGGACTACCTCCTACGAGCAGTACTTC. This translates into CASSIFGTTSYEQYF.

The chain combines TRBV5-4 with TRBJ2-3, with TRBD1 matching over 9 bases. The CDR3 consists of 15 residues. Germline CDR1 SGHNT, CDR2 YYREEE (reference sequence). Losses at the gene ends were 4 bases for V and 3 bases for J; bases not matched to a gene: 6. CDR3: CASSPEQGATDTQYF. The CDR3 DNA is TGTGCCAGCAGCCCCGAACAGGGGGCTACAGATACGCAGTATTTT.

This clone came up a few times. The chain combines TRBV5-4 with TRBJ1-1, with a possible D match to TRBD1 (5 bases). Germline CDR1 is SGHNT and CDR2 is YYREEE (reference sequence). The CDR3 is made up of 14 amino acids. V was trimmed by 2 bases and J by 1 base, leaving 9 bases between them. The CDR3 spells CASSFGTGNTEAFF. The CDR3 nucleotides read TGTGCCAGCAGCTTCGGGACTGGGAACACTGAAGCTTTCTTT. Combining the CDR3 with reference TRBV5-4 and TRBJ1-1 gives the whole variable domain ETGVTQSPTHLIKTRGQQVTLRCSSQSGHNTVSWYQQALGQGPQFIFQYYREEENGRGNFPPRFSGLQFPNYSSELNVNALELDDSALYLCASSFGTGNTEAFFGQGTRLTVV.

The rearrangement joins TRBV4-3 to TRBJ1-1, with a possible D match to TRBD1 (5 bases). V was clipped by 3 bases and J by 7 bases, with 12 bases between them. Germline V gene lookup returns CDR1 LGHNA and CDR2 YSLEER. The CDR3 has 13 residues. In DNA form, the CDR3 reads TGCGCCAGCAGCCACCGGCCAGGGTTTGAAGCTTTCTTT. It encodes CASSHRPGFEAFF.

This sequence joins TRBV29-1 and TRBJ2-7, with TRBD1 matching over 7 bases. The ends lost 4 bases at V and 2 bases at J; junction bases unmatched: 5. There are 13 residues in the CDR3. Germline values: CDR1 SQVTM, CDR2 ANQGSEA. The CDR3 bases are TGCAGCGTTGTCCGACAGGGAGCCTACGAGCAGTACTTC. Translated, it gives CSVVRQGAYEQYF.

The V call is TRBV14, the J call TRBJ1-1, with D possibly TRBD1 on 5 matching bases. The CDR3 spans 15 residues. The V end lost 1 base, the J end lost 4 bases, and 13 bases lay between the germline ends. Germline assignment: CDR1 SGHDN and CDR2 FVKESK. Here the CDR3 reads CASSQVQGSATEAFF. The CDR3 nucleotides read TGTGCCAGCAGCCAAGTTCAGGGAAGTGCCACTGAAGCTTTCTTT.

V and J are TRBV4-3 and TRBJ1-6, with D maybe TRBD1 (6 bases). The germline gives CDR1 LGHNA, CDR2 YSLEER. The CDR3 extends over 15 amino acids. V dropped 1 base and J dropped 10 bases, with 14 bases sitting between them. CDR3 protein: CASSQVVQGWSPLHF. The CDR3 DNA reads as TGCGCCAGCAGCCAAGTGGTACAGGGTTGGTCACCCCTCCACTTT.

This chain joins TRBV4-3 and TRBJ2-3; 8 bases agree with TRBD2. V was clipped by 3 bases and J by 4 bases; unmatched bases: 6. The CDR3 has 15 amino acids. Germline CDR1 is LGHNA and CDR2 is YSLEER. In DNA form, the CDR3 reads TGCGCCAGCAGCCATGTAACGGGAGGGCCAGATACGCAGTATTTT. Translation: CASSHVTGGPDTQYF.

This chain uses TRBV27 with TRBJ2-1, with D perhaps matching TRBD1 (5 bases). The CDR3 spans 13 residues. Trimming cost V 7 bases and J 9 bases, with 16 bases left between them. Germline V gene data show CDR1 as MNHEY and CDR2 as SMNVEV (reference sequence). In nucleotides, the CDR3 is TGTGCCAGCATTCAGGGAATAGCCGGTGAGCAGTTCTTC. This codes for CASIQGIAGEQFF.